What follows describes a single TCR beta chain. This entry belongs to a study of blood T cell repertoires in COVID-19. In the authors' methods: Nucleated cell counts were estimated from reference gene primer amplification. Measured with immunoSEQ multiplex PCR; TCRdb has only the in-frame clones, and not every one. The V and J calls and clone size are taken from that table; D and trimming were inferred from the DNA. This table holds 250,000 or so clones, nearly 90% found once. The material sequenced was peripheral blood. This TCR came from a man younger than 30 with active or convalescent COVID-19.

The chain's CDR3 is CASSFQGNNQPQHF. DNA of the CDR3: TGTGCCAGCAGCTTTCAGGGTAACAATCAGCCCCAGCATTTT. The chain has TRBV7-9 and TRBJ1-5; possible D gene TRBD1, 5 bases. Germline V lookup: CDR1 SEHNR, CDR2 FQNEAQ (reference sequence). This CDR3 has 14 amino acids. V lost 3 bases and J 3 bases, leaving 9 bases between the germline ends. Using reference TRBV7-9 and TRBJ1-5 for the parts outside the CDR3, the full variable domain is DTGVSQNPRHKITKRGQNVTFRCDPISEHNRLYWYRQTLGQGPEFLTYFQNEAQLEKSRLLSDRFSAERPKGSFSTLEIQRTEQGDSAMYLCASSFQGNNQPQHFGDGTRLSIL.